Listed below are T cell receptor beta chains from one sample, sequenced in a study of identical twins. TCRdb independently ran MiXCR on the 5' RACE reads; one entry per CDR3 protein. Counted here are more than 600,000 distinct CDR3 sequences, about 20% occurring once; the ten biggest clones make up 10% to 15%. The same specimen was also included in a second study, on T cells expressing NK-cell markers.

The sequenced material came from PBMCs. These receptors were taken from a woman in her late teens or twenties in good health. Each CDR3 is given with its conserved first and last residue. D genes are given only for firm matches. The listing skips clone size in some rows; elsewhere it reads once, few, many or a size class.

TRBJ2-7 | TRBV3-1 | . | . | CASSQRGGQSEQYF | TGTGCCAGCAGCCAACGGGGAGGACAGTCCGAGCAGTACTTC
TRBJ2-1 | TRBV15 | TRBD1 | few | CATSRAGQGLSEQFF | TGTGCCACCAGCAGAGCCGGACAGGGGTTAAGTGAGCAGTTCTTC
TRBJ2-7 | TRBV7-9 | . | many | CASGQNSYEQYF | TGTGCCAGCGGACAGAACTCCTACGAGCAGTACTTC
TRBJ2-3 | TRBV12-3/TRBV12-4 | TRBD2 | many | CASRSLRLAGETQYF | TGTGCCAGCAGGAGCCTTCGACTAGCGGGAGAGACGCAGTATTTT
TRBJ2-2 | TRBV6-5 | . | . | CASSYPPPNTGELFF | TGTGCCAGCAGTTACCCCCCCCCGAACACCGGGGAGCTGTTTTTT
TRBJ2-1 | TRBV30 | . | few | CAWTSVSSYNEQFF | TGTGCCTGGACTAGCGTGAGCTCCTACAATGAGCAGTTCTTC
TRBJ2-7 | TRBV5-1 | TRBD1 | . | CASSPGQASDEQYF | TGCGCCAGCAGTCCTGGACAGGCTTCCGACGAGCAGTACTTC
TRBJ1-1 | TRBV20-1 | . | . | CSARNQGRRRNTEAFF | TGCAGTGCTAGAAACCAGGGAAGGCGTAGGAACACTGAAGCTTTCTTT
TRBJ2-3 | TRBV12-5 | TRBD2 | few | CASGLVLPPLAGASTDTQYF | TGTGCTAGTGGTTTGGTACTCCCCCCACTAGCGGGAGCCAGCACAGATACGCAGTATTTT
TRBJ2-1 | TRBV5-1 | TRBD1 | many | CASSLEGTGNYNEQFF | TGCGCCAGCAGCTTGGAGGGGACAGGCAATTACAATGAGCAGTTCTTC
TRBJ1-1 | TRBV29-1 | . | . | CSVATGRWTEAFF | TGCAGCGTGGCCACAGGGCGGTGGACTGAAGCTTTCTTT
TRBJ2-1 | TRBV10-3 | . | . | CAIKGPGSDNEQFF | TGTGCCATCAAGGGTCCAGGGTCAGACAATGAGCAGTTCTTC
TRBJ1-3 | TRBV7-9 | . | few | CASSLEGGFPSGNTIYF | TGTGCCAGCAGCTTAGAGGGAGGCTTCCCCTCTGGAAACACCATATATTTT
TRBJ2-7 | TRBV6-1 | . | few | CASSSNEQYF | TGTGCCAGCAGTAGCAACGAGCAGTACTTC
TRBJ2-3 | TRBV7-9 | . | . | CASSLGTGDPQYF | TGTGCCAGCAGCTTAGGAACGGGCGACCCGCAGTATTTT
TRBJ1-1 | TRBV5-1 | TRBD1 | . | CASSLVQGAHTEAFF | TGCGCCAGCAGCTTGGTACAGGGGGCGCACACTGAAGCTTTCTTT
TRBJ2-1 | TRBV20-1 | TRBD2 | few | CSATTRLAGGYNEQFF | TGCAGTGCTACTACGAGACTAGCGGGAGGGTACAATGAGCAGTTCTTC
TRBJ2-1 | TRBV3-1 | TRBD2 | few | CASSRTSGGAEQFF | TGTGCCAGCAGCCGGACTAGCGGGGGGGCTGAGCAGTTCTTC
TRBJ1-2 | TRBV5-1 | . | few | CASSPTGVGYGYTF | TGCGCCAGCAGCCCGACAGGAGTCGGCTATGGCTACACCTTC
TRBJ1-1 | TRBV6-2/TRBV6-3 | . | . | CASSYTDRLHTEAFF | TGTGCCAGCAGTTACACGGACAGATTGCACACTGAAGCTTTCTTT
TRBJ2-7 | TRBV7-2 | . | once | CASSFSAGVAPTPEQYF | TGTGCCAGCAGCTTCTCCGCAGGGGTGGCTCCTACCCCCGAGCAGTACTTC
TRBJ2-3 | TRBV6-1 | TRBD1 | many | CASSTGQGFQDTQYF | TGTGCCAGCAGTACCGGACAGGGGTTCCAAGATACGCAGTATTTT
TRBJ2-3 | TRBV20-1 | TRBD2 | many | CSAPRESTDTQYF | TGCAGTGCTCCGCGGGAGTCCACAGATACGCAGTATTTT
TRBJ2-7 | TRBV5-6 | . | . | CASSLPGLSYEQYF | TGTGCCAGCAGCTTACCGGGACTTTCCTACGAGCAGTACTTC
TRBJ2-3 | TRBV29-1 | . | once | CSVEGSVDKYTDTQYF | TGCAGCGTTGAAGGATCGGTTGACAAATACACAGATACGCAGTATTTT
TRBJ2-2 | TRBV29-1 | . | . | CSVLRAGGTGELFF | TGCAGCGTTCTCCGGGCTGGGGGGACCGGGGAGCTGTTTTTT
TRBJ1-1 | TRBV15 | . | . | CATSNRSMNTEAFF | TGTGCCACCAGCAACAGATCCATGAACACTGAAGCTTTCTTT
TRBJ1-1 | TRBV20-1 | . | . | CSARDGDVTTFF | TGCAGTGCTAGAGATGGGGACGTTACTACTTTCTTT
TRBJ2-2 | TRBV7-8 | TRBD2 | . | CASSRVGGSRNTGELFF | TGTGCCAGCAGCCGAGTCGGCGGGAGTAGGAACACCGGGGAGCTGTTTTTT
TRBJ2-2 | TRBV12-3/TRBV12-4 | . | . | CASSLQPGTRNTGELFF | TGTGCCAGCAGTCTCCAACCCGGGACACGGAACACCGGGGAGCTGTTTTTT
TRBJ2-1 | TRBV7-2 | . | few | CASLSRGSSNEQFF | TGTGCCAGCCTTAGCAGGGGATCATCGAATGAGCAGTTCTTC
TRBJ2-2 | TRBV20-1 | . | . | CSTQGNTGELFF | TGCAGCACACAGGGGAACACCGGGGAGCTGTTTTTT
TRBJ1-1 | TRBV12-3/TRBV12-4 | . | . | CASRPLPGTEAFF | TGTGCCAGCAGGCCCCTCCCAGGGACTGAAGCTTTCTTT
TRBJ1-1 | TRBV7-9 | TRBD1 | . | CASEADNSWDSETEAFF | TGTGCCAGCGAAGCTGATAATTCTTGGGACAGCGAGACTGAAGCTTTCTTT
TRBJ1-6 | TRBV27 | . | many | CASSSGLFYNSPLHF | TGTGCCAGCAGTTCGGGACTCTTCTATAATTCACCCCTCCACTTT
TRBJ2-1 | TRBV5-1 | TRBD1 | few | CASSLVGQGREQFF | TGCGCCAGCAGCTTGGTCGGACAGGGTCGTGAGCAGTTCTTC
TRBJ2-2 | TRBV12-3/TRBV12-4 | . | . | CASSLRGQNAGELFF | TGTGCCAGCAGTTTGAGAGGACAGAATGCCGGGGAGCTGTTTTTT
TRBJ2-1 | TRBV10-1 | TRBD2 | . | CASSASGAGENEQFF | TGCGCCAGCAGCGCCTCAGGCGCGGGGGAGAATGAGCAGTTCTTC
TRBJ1-1 | TRBV12-3/TRBV12-4 | . | many | CASTRQLNTEAFF | TGTGCCAGCACCAGACAGTTAAACACTGAAGCTTTCTTT